Listed below are T cell receptor beta chains from one sample, sequenced in a study of CD8 T cells in ankylosing spondylitis. In TCRdb, the 5' RACE reads were re-called with MiXCR into one record per CDR3 protein. In the table there are roughly 700,000 distinct CDR3 sequences, over 15% of which are singletons. Source material: blood, either unsorted or a sorted T cell fraction (not recorded which). These TCRs come from a male donor with ankylosing spondylitis. Both conserved end residues are part of each CDR3. D genes are given only for firm matches. Rows give clone size only sometimes, using once, few, many, or a class for an expanded clone.

j_call d_call clone_size v_call cdr3_aa cdr3_nt
TRBJ2-1 - - TRBV5-1 CASSLASAGRFNEQFF TGCGCCAGCAGCTTGGCCTCGGCGGGGCGGTTCAATGAGCAGTTCTTC
TRBJ2-7 - - TRBV5-8 CASSLTGYVDEQYF TGTGCCAGCTCACTCACAGGGTACGTCGACGAGCAGTACTTC
TRBJ1-1 - - TRBV11-2 CASSPGPENTEAFF TGTGCCAGCAGCCCTGGGCCTGAGAACACTGAAGCTTTCTTT
TRBJ1-2 - - TRBV6-1 CASSDRTATYGYTF TGTGCCAGCAGTGACCGGACAGCCACCTATGGCTACACCTTC
TRBJ2-3 TRBD2 many TRBV20-1 CSAARTSGTDTQYF TGCAGTGCTGCAAGGACTAGCGGCACAGATACGCAGTATTTT
TRBJ2-4 TRBD1 few TRBV20-1 CSARVQGGKNIQYF TGCAGTGCTAGAGTACAGGGGGGCAAAAACATTCAGTACTTC
TRBJ2-1 TRBD2 - TRBV5-1 CASSLVSGRRNEQFF TGCGCCAGCAGCTTGGTTAGCGGGAGGCGCAATGAGCAGTTCTTC
TRBJ2-1 TRBD2 - TRBV4-3 CASSQDTELAGRIPNEQFF TGCGCCAGCAGCCAAGATACGGAACTAGCGGGAAGGATCCCCAATGAGCAGTTCTTC
TRBJ1-2 - few TRBV4-1 CASSRGTLVGYGYTF TGCGCCAGCAGCCGGGGGACTTTGGTAGGGTATGGCTACACCTTC
TRBJ2-3 TRBD2 many TRBV2 CASRAVAGATDTQYF TGTGCCAGCAGGGCCGTAGCGGGGGCCACAGATACGCAGTATTTT
TRBJ1-6 - few TRBV6-5 CASSYSEQGNSPLHF TGTGCCAGCAGTTACTCTGAACAGGGAAATTCACCCCTCCACTTT
TRBJ2-1 - few TRBV20-1 CSARDLAWGNNEQFF TGCAGTGCTAGAGATTTGGCCTGGGGGAACAATGAGCAGTTCTTC
TRBJ2-4 TRBD1 - TRBV20-1 CSARQGAAKNIQYF TGCAGTGCTAGACAGGGGGCAGCCAAAAACATTCAGTACTTC
TRBJ1-2 - - TRBV4-3 CASSLSRLNHNYGYTF TGCGCCAGCAGCCTCTCGAGATTGAACCATAACTATGGCTACACCTTC
TRBJ1-1 TRBD1 few TRBV5-4 CASSSRETGGTEAFF TGTGCCAGCAGCTCCCGTGAGACAGGGGGGACTGAAGCTTTCTTT
TRBJ1-1 - many TRBV29-1 CSVESGLDTEAFF TGCAGCGTTGAGTCAGGGTTGGATACTGAAGCTTTCTTT
TRBJ2-2 TRBD1 - TRBV5-4 CASSVTGTGNTGELFF TGTGCCAGCAGCGTCACCGGGACAGGGAACACCGGGGAGCTGTTTTTT
TRBJ2-5 TRBD2 few TRBV7-7 CASSLGASGRETQYF TGTGCTAGCAGCTTAGGTGCTAGCGGCCGAGAGACCCAGTACTTC
TRBJ2-2 TRBD2 - TRBV7-9 CASSSLAGVDTGELFF TGTGCCAGCAGCTCACTAGCGGGAGTAGATACCGGGGAGCTGTTTTTT
TRBJ2-3 TRBD2 - TRBV4-1 CASSQRLAQTDTQYF TGCGCCAGCAGCCAACGACTAGCTCAGACAGATACGCAGTATTTT